This TCR beta chain was profiled in a study of regulatory T cells in long-lasting Graves disease. Study in general: Persistence in Graves' disease denoted antithyroid drug use beyond 5 years alongside positive TSH receptor antibodies. Broader study findings: Favoring TRBV28, TRBJ1-2 and TRBJ2-5 was a feature seen in persistent disease.

Germline CDR1 and CDR2: MNHNS and SASEGT. The V end lost 6 bases, the J end lost 4 bases, and 24 bases lay between the germline ends. The CDR3 runs to 17 residues. Many counts were recorded for this clonotype. Its antigen is as yet unknown. Researchers made TCR beta libraries by using iRepertoire HTBI primers and running Arm-PCR on CDR3 regions. Original processing methods: Samples collectively showed some 60 TRBV and about 15 TRBJ segments. TCRdb fed the multiplex PCR reads into MiXCR, producing one record per CDR3 protein. TCRdb's processing, not the study's, gives the V and J calls here. The sample shows a few hundred thousand distinct CDR3 sequences, roughly 21% of them seen only once. As for time point: persistent/refractory GD, antithyroid drugs over 5 years with positive TRAb. RNA extracted from PBMCs served as the sequencing template. The guidelines of the American Thyroid Association were the basis for diagnosing Graves' disease.

This rearrangement joins TRBV6-1 to TRBJ1-1; no clear D gene. Sequenced material: peripheral blood mononuclear cells (PBMCs), taken when the disease was refractory, from a patient treated with antithyroid drugs. The receptor was isolated from a female donor with Graves disease. CDR3 loop: CASSLGSTDVWGTEAFF. The CDR3 coding sequence is TGTGCCAGCAGCCTCGGCTCAACTGATGTCTGGGGCACTGAAGCTTTCTTT.